This entry lists 30 T cell receptor beta chains sequenced from one sample in a study of blood T cells in healthy people across ages. Next came a second PCR, run for roughly 6 to 11 cycles, which used a sample-barcoded 5' primer along with a J-beta primer mix. TCRdb redid the calling of the 5' RACE reads with MiXCR, one entry per CDR3 protein. The table includes around 1,000,000 distinct CDR3 sequences, under 30% detected once. The same specimen was also included in a second study, on T cells of mothers and their children.

Input material: blood. These receptors were collected from a girl aged 2-10 years in good health.

The V gene is TRBV29-1, the J gene TRBJ2-5; tentative D call: TRBD1 (6 bases). This CDR3 spans 14 amino acids. The germline CDR1 and CDR2 sequences are SQVTM and ANQGSEA. Trimming stripped 5 bases from V and 7 bases from J, with 20 bases between. CDR3 region: CSVKILGANGTQYF. The CDR3, as DNA: TGCAGCGTTAAAATATTGGGGGCTAATGGGACCCAGTACTTC.

This clonotype was counted between two and nine times. The chain employs TRBV5-1 and TRBJ2-5; 7 bases are shared with TRBD2. This CDR3 spans 15 amino acids. The germline V gene encodes CDR1 SGHRS and CDR2 YFSETQ. The V and J ends lost 0 bases and 7 bases, in that order; junction bases with no gene match: 9. CDR3 sequence: CASSLEGGPSSTQYF. The CDR3 DNA reads as TGCGCCAGCAGCTTGGAGGGAGGGCCTTCATCGACCCAGTACTTC.

This chain connects TRBV28 to TRBJ2-1, with 14 bases lining up with TRBD2. With V trimmed by 2 bases and J by 1 base, 7 bases remained unmatched. CDR3 length equals 19 residues. Looked up from germline, CDR1 is MDHEN and CDR2 is SYDVKM. The CDR3 nucleotides are TGTGCCAGCAGTTTACCTAGGACTAGCGGGAGGAAATCCTACAATGAGCAGTTCTTC. Encoded protein: CASSLPRTSGRKSYNEQFF.

This clonotype has a handful of counts. V is TRBV28 and J is TRBJ2-7; a weak D match, TRBD2 (6 bases). The germline V gene has CDR1 MDHEN and CDR2 SYDVKM. CDR3 size: 15 residues. Deletions cut 7 bases from V and 3 bases from J, with 19 bases between. Here the CDR3 DNA reads TGTGCCAGCACCCACCCCTGGGACTCCTACTACGAGCAGTACTTC. Protein product: CASTHPWDSYYEQYF.

This clonotype has only a few counts. The J gene is TRBJ2-7, the V gene TRBV4-2, with D unresolved. Germline loops: CDR1 LGHNA, CDR2 YNFKEQ. The CDR3 loop spans 14 amino acids. V lost 0 bases and J 5 bases, leaving 11 bases between the germline ends. The CDR3 sequence: CASSQDPEPHEQYF. CDR3 sequence (DNA): TGTGCCAGCAGCCAAGATCCCGAGCCCCACGAGCAGTACTTC.

V and J are TRBV24-1 and TRBJ1-5; D remains ambiguous. Trimming left V 9 bases short and J 5 bases short, with 22 bases between. Germline V lookup: CDR1 KGHDR, CDR2 SFDVKD. CDR3 length: 16 amino acids. In DNA form, the CDR3 reads TGTGCCACCGGAAGTTCCGGGAGCCGGGCCTATCAGCCCCAGCATTTT. As protein: CATGSSGSRAYQPQHF.

This clonotype was seen more than once but under ten times. The CDR3 region is CASNPGGVYSGYTF. CDR3 nucleotides: TGCGCCAGCAATCCGGGGGGCGTTTATTCTGGCTACACCTTC. J is TRBJ1-2 and V is TRBV5-1, with a possible D match to TRBD1 (6 bases). V lost 6 bases and J lost 7, with 19 bases in between. Looked up from germline, CDR1 is SGHRS and CDR2 is YFSETQ. The CDR3 has 14 residues. The full variable domain, its missing parts supplied by reference TRBV5-1 and TRBJ1-2, is KAGVTQTPRYLIKTRGQQVTLSCSPISGHRSVSWYQQTPGQGLQFLFEYFSETQRNKGNFPGRFSGRQFSNSRSEMNVSTLELGDSALYLCASNPGGVYSGYTFGSGTRLTVV.

In its sample, this clonotype was seen a few times. The genes are TRBV20-1 and TRBJ2-4; tentative D call: TRBD2 (6 bases). This CDR3 is 15 amino acids long. With 6 bases removed from V and 2 bases from J, the gap between germline ends came to 17 bases. CDR1 is DFQATT, CDR2 SNEGSKA, per germline (reference sequence). CDR3 protein: CSARDSGDPKNIQYF. The CDR3 nucleotides are TGCAGTGCACGGGACTCTGGAGATCCCAAAAACATTCAGTACTTC.

This clonotype was seen only a few times. V usage is TRBV12-5 and J usage is TRBJ2-4, with D possibly being TRBD2 (5 bases). Trimming took off 7 bases at V and 6 bases at J, with 16 bases between the two ends. The CDR3 is made up of 14 amino acids. The germline V gene encodes CDR1 LGHNT and CDR2 FRNRAP. The CDR3 DNA reads TGTGCTAGTGCCCCCACCTTAGGGAGAAACATTCAGTACTTC. Its translation is CASAPTLGRNIQYF. Drawing the rest from reference TRBV12-5 and TRBJ2-4, the complete variable domain is DARVTQTPRHKVTEMGQEVTMRCQPILGHNTVFWYRQTMMQGLELLAYFRNRAPLDDSGMPKDRFSAEMPDATLATLKIQPSEPRDSAVYFCASAPTLGRNIQYFGAGTRLSVL.

The chain has TRBV21-1 and TRBJ2-5; the D call of TRBD2 is as the table states it, not checked on the DNA. TRBV21-1 corresponds to a pseudogene. This CDR3 contains 14 residues. The CDR3 DNA reads TGTGCCAGCAGCACGGAGGGCTTTCAAGAGACCCAGTACTTC. Translating it yields CASSTEGFQETQYF.

This chain uses TRBV16 with TRBJ2-1, with a possible D match to TRBD1 (5 bases). The J call could be wrong; TRBJ2-5 is a better fit for the DNA end. This CDR3 comprises 14 residues. Germline V gene sequence: CDR1 KGHSY, CDR2 FQNENV. The CDR3, as DNA: TGTGCCAGCAGCCACAACAGGCTAGGGGAGACCCAGTACTTC. Translation: CASSHNRLGETQYF.

V gene TRBV21-1 combines with J gene TRBJ2-2; the table's TRBD1 call for D was not verified on the DNA. TRBV21-1 counts as a pseudogene. The CDR3 is made up of 16 amino acids. CDR3 sequence (DNA): TGTGCCAGCAGCAAAGTTTTCCAGGGTTACACCGGGGAGCTGTTTTTT. It codes for CASSKVFQGYTGELFF.

The chain employs TRBV6-5 and TRBJ1-4, with a possible D match to TRBD1 (5 bases). Germline V gives CDR1 MNHEY, CDR2 SVGAGI. The CDR3 runs to 17 residues. Trimming removed 3 bases from V and 8 bases from J, with 22 bases in between. This CDR3 reads CASSYTSNLDSWEKLFF. CDR3 bases: TGTGCCAGCAGTTATACTTCAAACTTAGACAGTTGGGAAAAACTGTTTTTT.

This clonotype has a handful of counts. The chain couples TRBV7-2 to TRBJ2-1, with D perhaps matching TRBD1 (5 bases). Germline CDR1 SGHTA, CDR2 FQGNSA. Trimming took off 5 bases at V and 8 bases at J, with 22 bases between the two ends. CDR3 length equals 16 residues. The CDR3 protein is CASSIAVWGQLYEQFF. CDR3 nucleotide sequence: TGTGCCAGCAGCATTGCCGTCTGGGGCCAACTATATGAGCAGTTCTTC.

V and J are TRBV4-1 and TRBJ2-5; D tentatively reads TRBD1 or TRBD2 (7 bases each). The J call may be faulty, since TRBJ2-1 better matches the DNA end. The CDR3 contains 17 residues. Germline V gives CDR1 MGHRA, CDR2 YSYEKL. The CDR3: CASSRYPQGGKVNEQFF. DNA for the CDR3: TGCGCCAGCAGCCGATACCCCCAGGGGGGGAAGGTCAATGAGCAGTTCTTC.

The rearrangement links TRBV29-1 to TRBJ1-1; D is undetermined. Per germline, CDR1 SQVTM and CDR2 ANQGSEA. The CDR3 runs 11 residues. The V end lost 6 bases, the J end lost 7 bases, and 12 bases lay between the germline ends. The CDR3 reads CSVAWSGEAFF. CDR3 nucleotide sequence: TGCAGCGTCGCTTGGAGTGGTGAAGCTTTCTTT.

The chain joins TRBV15 to TRBJ2-3; no clear D. The CDR3 runs 15 residues. Between the trimmed V and J ends, which lost 0 bases and 2 bases, there was a span of 9 bases. CDR1 is LNHNV and CDR2 is YYDKDF in the germline V gene (reference sequence). The CDR3 spells CATSRDPVPTDTQYF. The CDR3 DNA reads TGTGCCACCAGCAGAGATCCCGTTCCCACAGATACGCAGTATTTT.

J is TRBJ1-5 and V is TRBV4-1; 7 bases are shared with TRBD1. The CDR3 extends over 15 amino acids. CDR1 and CDR2 from the germline V gene are MGHRA and YSYEKL. After removal of 2 bases from V and 2 bases from J, the junction contained 3 bases not matched to a gene. For the CDR3, the DNA is TGCGCCAGCAGCCAACCAGACAGGGGCAATCAGCCCCAGCATTTT. It encodes CASSQPDRGNQPQHF.

This clonotype was detected once. The V gene is TRBV29-1, the J gene TRBJ2-7; perhaps TRBD2 as D (6 bases). The CDR3 length is 15 residues. Trimming pared 4 bases from V and 6 bases from J, leaving 22 bases between. Germline CDR1 is SQVTM and CDR2 is ANQGSEA. In nucleotides, the CDR3 is TGCAGCGTTGTAGTGGAGGGAGGCTACGTGGGCGAGCAGTACTTC. Translation: CSVVVEGGYVGEQYF.

A single count supports this clonotype. The chain uses TRBV5-1 and TRBJ2-1; no reliable D call. The germline V gene encodes CDR1 SGHRS and CDR2 YFSETQ. This CDR3 is built from 14 residues. Trimming removed 5 bases from V and 6 bases from J, with 15 bases in between. The CDR3 region has the DNA TGCGCCAGCAGTTACGAGCATAGATTCAATGAGCAGTTCTTC. Translated, it gives CASSYEHRFNEQFF.

The chain couples TRBV20-1 to TRBJ2-1; 7 bases match TRBD1. This CDR3 is 16 amino acids long. CDR1 DFQATT and CDR2 SNEGSKA come from the germline V gene (reference sequence). Germline trimming cut 5 bases from V and 1 base from J; bases unmatched to any gene: 11. The CDR3 coding sequence is TGCAGTGCTTTTTCGCCAGGGGGTAGGTCCTACAATGAGCAGTTCTTC. Residues: CSAFSPGGRSYNEQFF.

This chain links TRBV7-2 with TRBJ2-2; 7 nucleotides match TRBD2. With V trimmed by 4 bases and J by 4 bases, 6 bases remained unmatched. CDR3 length: 15 amino acids. Germline CDR1 SGHTA, CDR2 FQGNSA. The CDR3 region is CASSSPSGFTGELFF. DNA of the CDR3: TGTGCCAGCAGCTCCCCTAGCGGTTTCACCGGGGAGCTGTTTTTT.

The chain joins TRBV6-5 to TRBJ2-3; 7 bases line up with TRBD2. Germline V gene data show CDR1 as MNHEY and CDR2 as SVGAGI. The V gene end was trimmed by 2 bases and the J gene end by 2 bases; junction bases not matched to a gene: 7. This CDR3 has 16 residues. CDR3 coding DNA: TGTGCCAGCAGTTACCATTGGGAGGGTTACACAGATACGCAGTATTTT. This encodes CASSYHWEGYTDTQYF.

This clonotype was observed a few times. The rearrangement joins TRBV18 to TRBJ2-1; D may be TRBD1 (5 bases). The J call may be faulty, since TRBJ2-5 better matches the DNA end. Germline-derived CDR1 and CDR2 are KGHSH and LQKENI. The CDR3 spans 12 residues. CDR3 nucleotide sequence: TGTGCCACCTCTACAGGCGGAGAGACCCAGTACTTC. Amino acids: CATSTGGETQYF.

V gene TRBV29-1 combines with J gene TRBJ2-5; D may correspond to TRBD1 or TRBD2 (5 bases each). The J call is doubtful: the DNA matches TRBJ2-7 better. Per the germline V gene, CDR1 is SQVTM and CDR2 is ANQGSEA. The CDR3 length is 13 residues. This CDR3 is CSVEGETSYEQYF. CDR3 DNA: TGCAGCGTTGAGGGGGAGACCTCCTACGAGCAGTACTTC.

The V and J genes are TRBV4-3 and TRBJ2-7, with D possibly being TRBD1 or TRBD2 (5 bases each). The germline CDR1 and CDR2 sequences are LGHNA and YSLEER. This CDR3 spans 16 amino acids. The V and J ends lost 0 bases and 1 base respectively, with 13 bases between them. CDR3 DNA: TGCGCCAGCAGCCAAGATTTTCCGGGGACGTCCTACGAGCAGTACTTC. Its protein is CASSQDFPGTSYEQYF.

The chain combines TRBV20-1 with TRBJ1-4; D might be TRBD1 (5 bases). There are 17 residues in the CDR3. From germline, CDR1 is DFQATT and CDR2 SNEGSKA (reference sequence). Between the trimmed V and J ends, which lost 2 bases and 10 bases, there was a span of 26 bases. The CDR3: CSARPSLGRDGGGKLFF. As DNA, the CDR3 is TGCAGTGCTAGACCTTCCCTAGGACGGGACGGTGGCGGAAAACTGTTTTTT.

This clonotype came up a few times. This chain links TRBV28 with TRBJ1-2; D is unresolved. The germline V and J ends were trimmed by 7 bases and 2 bases, with 8 bases remaining between them. CDR1 is MDHEN and CDR2 is SYDVKM in the germline V gene. The CDR3 extends over 12 amino acids. The CDR3 spells CASTELNYGYTF. The CDR3 nucleotides are TGTGCCAGCACAGAGCTGAACTATGGCTACACCTTC.

This chain joins TRBV20-1 and TRBJ1-2, with D perhaps TRBD1 (5 bases). The CDR3 is made up of 12 amino acids. Germline assignment: CDR1 DFQATT and CDR2 SNEGSKA (reference sequence). Trimming stripped 5 bases from V and 5 bases from J, with 12 bases between. CDR3 nucleotide sequence: TGCAGTGCTGGACACGAGTTTTATGGCTACACCTTC. Protein: CSAGHEFYGYTF.

The chain recombines TRBV29-1 with TRBJ1-4; 10 bases fit TRBD1. The V gene end was trimmed by 6 bases and the J gene end by 7 bases; junction bases not matched to a gene: 11. CDR1 and CDR2 (germline): SQVTM, ANQGSEA. The CDR3 runs 15 residues. The CDR3 loop reads CSVLDRGSRGEKLFF. The CDR3 nucleotides read TGCAGCGTGCTGGACAGGGGGAGTCGGGGTGAAAAACTGTTTTTT.